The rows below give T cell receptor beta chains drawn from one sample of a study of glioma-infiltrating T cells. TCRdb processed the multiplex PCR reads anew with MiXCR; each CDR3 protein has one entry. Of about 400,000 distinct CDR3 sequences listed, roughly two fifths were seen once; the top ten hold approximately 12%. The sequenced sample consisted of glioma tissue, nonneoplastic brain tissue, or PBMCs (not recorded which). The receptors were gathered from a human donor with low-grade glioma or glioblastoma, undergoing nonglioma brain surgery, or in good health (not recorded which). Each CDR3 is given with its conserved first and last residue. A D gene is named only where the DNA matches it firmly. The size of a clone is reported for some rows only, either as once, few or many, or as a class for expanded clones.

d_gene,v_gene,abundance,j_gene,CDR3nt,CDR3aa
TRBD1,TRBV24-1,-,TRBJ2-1,TGTGCCACCAGTGATTTGAGGACAGGGGGCGCGCGGAATGAGCAGTTCTTC,CATSDLRTGGARNEQFF
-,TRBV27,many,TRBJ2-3,TGTGCCAGCAGTCCGGGACTGAGCACAGATACGCAGTATTTT,CASSPGLSTDTQYF
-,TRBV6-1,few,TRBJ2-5,TGTGCCAGCAGTCAATTCGGGATGGCTACTGGGGGGACCCAGTACTTC,CASSQFGMATGGTQYF
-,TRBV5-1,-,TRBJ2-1,TGCGCCAGCAGCTTGGAAAGTTCAGGGAGCTCCTACAATGAGCAGTTCTTC,CASSLESSGSSYNEQFF
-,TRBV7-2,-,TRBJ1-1,TGTGCCAGCAGCTTAGGGTCAGCTTTCTTT,CASSLGSAFF
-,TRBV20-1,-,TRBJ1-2,TGCAGTGCTAGAAACGACACGGGGGATGGCTACACCTTC,CSARNDTGDGYTF
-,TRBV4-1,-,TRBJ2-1,TGCGCCAGCAGCCAAGGTGCGGTCTCCTACAATGAGCAGTTCTTC,CASSQGAVSYNEQFF
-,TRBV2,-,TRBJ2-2,TGTGCCAGCGGCAGGGAGAACACCGGGGAGCTGTTTTTT,CASGRENTGELFF
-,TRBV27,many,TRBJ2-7,TGTGCCAGCAGTTTATCCAGGGCTCGCGAGCAGTACTTC,CASSLSRAREQYF
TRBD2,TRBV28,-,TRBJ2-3,TGTGCCAGCAGTTTAAGTCTCGGGACTAGCGGGAGAGGTGATACGCAGTATTTT,CASSLSLGTSGRGDTQYF
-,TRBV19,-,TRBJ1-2,TGTGCCAGTAGTATAGATCAGCCCACGGGAGTTGGCTACACCTTC,CASSIDQPTGVGYTF
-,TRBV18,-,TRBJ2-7,TGTGCCAGCTCACCAGATTCGCGGGGAGAGCAGTACTTC,CASSPDSRGEQYF
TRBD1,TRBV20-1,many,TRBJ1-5,TGCAGTGCTACCGCGAACAGGGGTGGCGGTAGCAATCAGCCCCAGCATTTT,CSATANRGGGSNQPQHF
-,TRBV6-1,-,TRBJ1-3,TGTGCCAGCTCTTGGATAGGCTTCGAGTCGGCGTTGGGAAACACCATATATTTT,CASSWIGFESALGNTIYF
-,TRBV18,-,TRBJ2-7,TGTGCCAGCTCACCAGACGGGTCGGGGGAGCAGTACTTC,CASSPDGSGEQYF
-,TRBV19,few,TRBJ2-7,TGTGCCAGTGCCCTCACCGGCACCTACGAGCAGTACTTC,CASALTGTYEQYF
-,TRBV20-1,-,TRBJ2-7,TGCAGTGCTAGCAGGAAAGCGAGCTCCTACGAGCAGTACTTC,CSASRKASSYEQYF
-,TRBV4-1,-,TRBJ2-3,TGCGCCAGCAAGGAGGGGACCTACACAGATACGCAGTATTTT,CASKEGTYTDTQYF
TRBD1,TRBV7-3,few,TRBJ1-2,TGTGCCAGCAGCCCAATGACAGGGGGCGCGTTTGGCTACACCTTC,CASSPMTGGAFGYTF
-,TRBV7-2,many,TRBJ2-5,TGTGCCAGCAGCTTAGAGATTTTGGGGACCCAGTACTTC,CASSLEILGTQYF
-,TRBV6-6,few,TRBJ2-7,TGTGCCGGCAGTTACAGTTCCGAGCAGTACTTC,CAGSYSSEQYF
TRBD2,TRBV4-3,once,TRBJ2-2,TGCGCCTGCAGCCCGAGACTAGCGGGAGTTTCCACCGGGGAGCTGTTTTTT,CACSPRLAGVSTGELFF
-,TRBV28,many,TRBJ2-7,TGTGCCAGCAGTGAGTTGGTCGAAGAGCAGTACTTC,CASSELVEEQYF
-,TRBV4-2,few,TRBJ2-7,TGTGCCAGCAGCCACCCCGAGCGAGGGCTCAACGAGCAGTACTTC,CASSHPERGLNEQYF
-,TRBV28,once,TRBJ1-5,TGTGCCAGCAACCTGGGGGGGGGGGCGAATCAGCCCCAGCATTTT,CASNLGGGANQPQHF
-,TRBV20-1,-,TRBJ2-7,TGCAGTGCCCCCGGGACATCCAGATACGAGCAGTACTTC,CSAPGTSRYEQYF
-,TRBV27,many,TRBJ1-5,TGTGCCAGCAGTCGGCGGGGTTCCAATCAGCCCCAGCATTTT,CASSRRGSNQPQHF